Sample share makes the clone carrying this TCR beta chain medium-sized. Generated by immunoSEQ multiplex PCR, the TCRdb table keeps only in-frame clones and is missing some. The top ten hold 25% of the sample, which has about 45,000 clones, around nine tenths seen once. The entry originates in a study of PD-L1 blockade in urothelial cancer. As to time point: pretreatment peripheral blood. This receptor was taken from a donor at least 40 years old with urothelial cancer. The source material was PBMCs, sampled around atezolizumab (anti-PD-L1) treatment.

The CDR3 loop is CASSVAGVAGVEQFF. The CDR3 nucleotides are TGTGCCAGCAGCGTAGCTGGGGTAGCGGGAGTTGAGCAGTTCTTC. This rearrangement joins TRBV9 to TRBJ2-1, with TRBD2 identical over 9 bases. This CDR3 spans 15 amino acids. Germline-derived CDR1 and CDR2 are SGDLS and YYNGEE. V was pared by 0 bases and J by 9 bases, with 7 bases of the junction left unmatched.